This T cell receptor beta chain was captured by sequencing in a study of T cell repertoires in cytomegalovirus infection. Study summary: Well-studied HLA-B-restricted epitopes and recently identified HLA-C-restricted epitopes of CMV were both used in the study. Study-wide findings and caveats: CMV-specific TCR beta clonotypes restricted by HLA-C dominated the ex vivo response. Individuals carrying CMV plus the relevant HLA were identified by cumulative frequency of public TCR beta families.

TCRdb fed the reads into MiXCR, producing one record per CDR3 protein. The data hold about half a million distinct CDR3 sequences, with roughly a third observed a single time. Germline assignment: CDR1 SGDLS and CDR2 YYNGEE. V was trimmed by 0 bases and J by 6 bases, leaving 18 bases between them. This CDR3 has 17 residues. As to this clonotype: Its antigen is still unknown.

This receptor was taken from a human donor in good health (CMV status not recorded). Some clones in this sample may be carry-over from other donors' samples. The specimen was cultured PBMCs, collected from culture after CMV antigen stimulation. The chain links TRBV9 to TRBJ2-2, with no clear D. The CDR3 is CASSVASAALSAGELFF. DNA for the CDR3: TGTGCCAGCAGCGTAGCTTCGGCAGCACTAAGCGCCGGGGAGCTGTTTTTT.